Listed below are T cell receptor beta chains from one sample, sequenced in a study of blood T cells in healthy people across ages. TCRdb ran MiXCR on the 5' RACE reads and lists one entry per CDR3 protein. The table records about 380,000 distinct CDR3 sequences, roughly half of them present only once. Specimen: blood. The source is a man in his sixties in good health. Both conserved end residues are part of each CDR3. D genes are given only for firm matches. Clone size is stated in some rows and not others, as once, few, many or a class when expanded.

cdr3_length,v_call,j_call,d_call,clone_size,cdr3_aa,cdr3_nt
14,TRBV30,TRBJ1-5,NA,NA,CAWSVEGGGQPQHF,TGTGCCTGGAGTGTAGAGGGCGGAGGTCAGCCCCAGCATTTT
12,TRBV29-1,TRBJ2-7,TRBD1,NA,CSVSSPTGVGYF,TGCAGCGTTAGCTCCCCGACAGGGGTCGGGTACTTC
16,TRBV27,TRBJ1-2,NA,NA,CASSLGRSRLGYGYTF,TGTGCCAGCAGTTTGGGACGGAGTCGACTTGGCTATGGCTACACCTTC
14,TRBV6-2/TRBV6-3,TRBJ2-4,NA,few,CASQMDGTKNIQYF,TGTGCCAGCCAGATGGACGGAACCAAAAACATTCAGTACTTC
15,TRBV20-1,TRBJ2-1,TRBD2,few,CSAARGTSGHNEQFF,TGCAGTGCTGCCCGAGGGACTAGCGGCCACAATGAGCAGTTCTTC
13,TRBV20-1,TRBJ2-7,TRBD1,many,CSAARGQHYEQYF,TGCAGCGCCGCCCGGGGACAGCACTACGAGCAGTACTTC
16,TRBV9,TRBJ1-6,TRBD1,few,CASSTRDRGSGSPLHF,TGTGCCAGCAGCACACGGGACAGGGGGTCAGGTTCACCCCTCCACTTT
13,TRBV9,TRBJ1-2,NA,NA,CASSRQERDGYTF,TGTGCCAGCAGCAGACAGGAGAGAGATGGCTACACCTTC
13,TRBV29-1,TRBJ1-4,TRBD1,few,CSVHTTGGEKLFF,TGCAGCGTGCACACGACAGGGGGGGAAAAACTGTTTTTT
14,TRBV12-3/TRBV12-4,TRBJ2-4,NA,NA,CASSFGVAKNIQYF,TGTGCCAGCAGTTTTGGGGTGGCCAAAAACATTCAGTACTTC
14,TRBV10-3,TRBJ2-7,TRBD2,NA,CAISGDWGGYEQYF,TGTGCCATCAGTGGAGACTGGGGGGGGTACGAGCAGTACTTC
18,TRBV6-1,TRBJ2-1,NA,NA,CASSESIAEAWSGNEQFF,TGTGCCAGCAGCGAAAGTATCGCTGAAGCATGGTCTGGGAATGAGCAGTTCTTC
14,TRBV20-1,TRBJ2-5,NA,few,CSARDRQRGETQYF,TGCAGTGCTAGAGATCGGCAGCGAGGAGAGACCCAGTACTTC
14,TRBV27,TRBJ2-5,NA,NA,CASSLYPEREGQYF,TGTGCCAGCAGTTTATACCCTGAACGGGAAGGGCAGTACTTC
15,TRBV20-1,TRBJ2-1,TRBD2,NA,CSARGLAGTYNEQFF,TGCAGTGCTAGAGGGCTAGCGGGAACCTACAATGAGCAGTTCTTC
14,TRBV7-9,TRBJ1-2,TRBD1,NA,CASSSPPGGSGYTF,TGTGCCAGCAGCTCCCCCCCAGGGGGCAGTGGCTACACCTTC
13,TRBV20-1,TRBJ2-7,TRBD1,many,CSASLDRGRGQYF,TGCAGTGCTAGCTTAGACAGGGGGCGCGGGCAGTACTTC
14,TRBV12-3/TRBV12-4,TRBJ2-7,NA,many,CASSFGLESYEQYF,TGTGCCAGCAGTTTCGGCCTGGAGAGCTACGAGCAGTACTTC
18,TRBV7-6,TRBJ2-5,TRBD2,NA,CASSFLPGTSGREETQYF,TGTGCCAGCAGCTTCCTACCCGGGACTAGCGGGAGAGAGGAGACCCAGTACTTC
13,TRBV6-1,TRBJ2-1,TRBD2,NA,CASRAGTSDEQFF,TGTGCCAGCAGAGCCGGGACTAGCGATGAGCAGTTCTTC
14,TRBV5-6,TRBJ1-1,NA,NA,CASSWGNTNTEAFF,TGTGCCAGCAGCTGGGGGAACACGAACACTGAAGCTTTCTTT
15,TRBV10-1,TRBJ2-1,TRBD2,NA,CASSDVAGGYNEQFF,TGCGCCAGCAGTGATGTAGCGGGGGGCTACAATGAGCAGTTCTTC
12,TRBV20-1,TRBJ2-1,NA,NA,CSAPAEYNEQFF,TGCAGTGCACCCGCAGAGTACAATGAGCAGTTCTTC
11,TRBV6-1,TRBJ2-4,NA,once,CASSAKNIQYF,TGTGCCAGCAGCGCCAAAAACATTCAGTACTTC
16,TRBV20-1,TRBJ2-3,NA,few,CSARDWRGGVADTQYF,TGCAGTGCTAGAGATTGGAGGGGGGGTGTGGCAGATACGCAGTATTTT
11,TRBV20-1,TRBJ2-3,NA,NA,CSATSTDTQYF,TGCAGTGCCACCAGCACAGATACGCAGTATTTT
13,TRBV6-6,TRBJ1-2,TRBD1,NA,CASSATGVYGYTF,TGTGCCAGCAGCGCGACAGGGGTCTATGGCTACACCTTC
17,TRBV27,TRBJ2-4,NA,NA,CASSGAGSRVGKNIQYF,TGTGCCAGCAGTGGAGCAGGGTCAAGGGTGGGCAAAAACATTCAGTACTTC
10,TRBV28,TRBJ2-3,NA,NA,CASPCRGQYF,TGTGCCAGCCCTTGCCGCGGGCAGTATTTT
14,TRBV20-1,TRBJ2-5,TRBD2,few,CSARVSGMGKTQYF,TGCAGTGCTAGAGTTAGCGGGATGGGAAAGACCCAGTACTTC
15,TRBV7-2,TRBJ2-3,NA,NA,CASSLPAPGENTQYF,TGTGCCAGCAGCTTGCCCGCACCCGGGGAAAATACGCAGTATTTT
12,TRBV29-1,TRBJ2-5,TRBD2,few,CSVEVPGGGQYF,TGCAGCGTTGAAGTACCGGGGGGTGGGCAGTACTTC
14,TRBV12-3/TRBV12-4,TRBJ1-5,NA,NA,CASSLESSNQPQHF,TGTGCCAGCAGTTTAGAGTCTAGCAATCAGCCCCAGCATTTT
15,TRBV5-1,TRBJ1-4,NA,once,CASSLNRLTNEKLFF,TGCGCCAGCAGCTTGAATAGGTTAACTAATGAAAAACTGTTTTTT
13,TRBV20-1,TRBJ2-7,NA,few,CSAAEGGAYEQYF,TGCAGTGCCGCAGAGGGGGGGGCCTACGAGCAGTACTTC
15,TRBV28,TRBJ1-2,TRBD1,many,CASSFEDRDVYGYTF,TGTGCCAGCAGTTTCGAGGACAGGGATGTCTATGGCTACACCTTC
14,TRBV7-2,TRBJ1-1,NA,once,CASSFKGGGTEAFF,TGTGCCAGCAGCTTTAAAGGGGGGGGCACTGAAGCTTTCTTT
16,TRBV20-1,TRBJ2-7,TRBD2,NA,CSARDQAGGRGNEQYF,TGCAGTGCTAGAGATCAGGCGGGAGGAAGAGGCAATGAGCAGTACTTC
16,TRBV27,TRBJ2-7,NA,NA,CASSLSSGAEYYEQYF,TGTGCCAGCAGTTTATCATCCGGAGCGGAATATTACGAGCAGTACTTC
14,TRBV20-1,TRBJ2-3,TRBD2,many,CSAKSGRAHNTQYF,TGCAGTGCTAAAAGCGGGAGGGCCCATAATACGCAGTATTTT
19,TRBV19,TRBJ2-3,NA,NA,CASSIRARGTASSTDTQYF,TGTGCCAGTAGTATAAGGGCTCGGGGGACAGCTTCTAGCACAGATACGCAGTATTTT
16,TRBV6-5,TRBJ1-2,NA,NA,CASSYLSAVTNYGYTF,TGTGCCAGCAGTTACCTCTCGGCTGTGACTAACTATGGCTACACCTTC